Included here is one TCR beta chain sequence, with context. The ends were cut back, 1 base at V and 0 bases at J, with 7 bases in the middle. Germline assignment: CDR1 SGHRS and CDR2 YFSETQ. The CDR3 length is 15 residues. The sample originates from a study of control samples from healthy donors and cancer patients. Assay: immunoSEQ multiplex PCR; the TCRdb copy retains only in-frame clones and omits some. The sample has some 95,000 clones; roughly 92% are singletons. Sequencing was done on a sample of blood. The receptor was derived from a human donor in good health. The donor label of this sample is uncertain. This chain connects TRBV5-1 to TRBJ2-2, with D maybe TRBD2 (5 bases). The CDR3 is CASSLFGANTGELFF. The CDR3 DNA follows: TGCGCCAGCAGCTTGTTCGGGGCGAACACCGGGGAGCTGTTTTTT.